This TCR beta chain was retrieved from a study of cytomegalovirus exposure and HLA in healthy donors. PCR involved 60 Vbeta and 13 Jbeta primers. Sequencing was performed with immunoSEQ multiplex PCR; in TCRdb, only in-frame clones are kept and a portion is missing. The table has some 100,000 clones, 70% to 85% seen once. The CDR3 loop spans 17 amino acids. Trimming removed 0 bases from V and 7 bases from J; junction bases left unmatched: 11. Per germline, CDR1 MNHNS and CDR2 SASEGT. The source of this sequence is a woman aged 18-29 years in good health and CMV-seronegative. This chain links TRBV6-1 with TRBJ2-1; TRBD2 matches at 8 bases. The sequenced sample was PBMCs. The CDR3 spells CASSEAPGLGRRNEQFF. In DNA, the CDR3 is TGTGCCAGCAGTGAAGCCCCGGGACTAGGCCGAAGGAATGAGCAGTTCTTC.